Below, one TCR beta chain is given with its context. The antigen it recognizes is unknown. The sample holds no much larger clone one base away, and base qualities are not on file. The CDR3 holds 15 amino acids from the cysteine to the phenylalanine. The entry retains the CDR3 DNA only, 45 bases that are in frame from base 1. Sequences LGHNA (CDR1) and YNFKEQ (CDR2) are obtained from the germline V gene. A distance of 12 bases separates the germline ends of V and J, which lose 3 bases and 0 bases respectively. This entry belongs to a study of blood T cell repertoires in COVID-19 (dated by TCRdb to the early 2020s). About the investigation overall: Samples covering the acute and convalescent phases of COVID-19 were provided by collaborators in the United States, Italy and Spain. The prospective study material was composed of cDNA or gDNA derived from T cells, B-cell-depleted T cells, or PBMCs. Deeply sampled blood TCRbeta repertoires from subjects exposed to, actively infected with, or recovered from COVID-19 were included in the dataset. A freely available public database, intended as a resource for researchers studying the immune response to SARS-CoV-2, is where the repertoires were released. The samples were drawn from two sources: the first 160 participants of the ongoing ImmuneRACE study, and 950 to 1,500 subjects contributed by 6 global collaborators. Nearly every sample came with metadata listing a de-identified subject ID, COVID-19 status, age in years and sex. Where available, HLA class I and class II types were taken from metadata supplied by the sample provider and were not determined by assay-based typing.

The collaborating institutions used their own protocols to collect whole blood in K2EDTA tubes. For TCRbeta analysis, collaborators shipped samples as frozen whole blood, isolated PBMCs, or DNA extracted from either of those sample types. The study at large found these results: How much clinical and demographic metadata was included differed by source and by participant, and the metadata was provided uncurated.

TCRbeta CDR3 regions were amplified from genomic DNA by means of the immunoSEQ Assay, a bias-controlled multiplex PCR. For the original study's pipeline: Nucleated cell counts per sample were estimated from amplification of reference gene primers within the assay. To quantify the absolute abundance of each unique TCRbeta CDR3 rearrangement, sequence reads were collapsed and filtered. For each sample, productive Simpson clonality was calculated as the square root of Simpson's diversity index across productive rearrangements. This immuneACCESS table, as held by TCRdb, lists in-frame sequences with V and J called but not all clones. Of the missing ones, under half trace to an unresolved V gene in checked studies; the others have no known cause. V, J and clone size reflect that table, while D and trimming were determined from the DNA. For this sample the table gives about 180,000 clones, of which around 83% were detected only once. In total, the top ten clones hold about 7% of the sample.

The sequence was collected from a man aged 50 to 60 with active or convalescent COVID-19. Rearrangement joined TRBV4-2 to TRBJ2-7; the best D guess is TRBD2, with 6 bases matching. The sequenced sample consisted of peripheral blood. The DNA sequence reads TGTGCCAGCAGCCAGGGGACTGCGAGCTCCTACGAGCAGTACTTC. It encodes CASSQGTASSYEQYF.